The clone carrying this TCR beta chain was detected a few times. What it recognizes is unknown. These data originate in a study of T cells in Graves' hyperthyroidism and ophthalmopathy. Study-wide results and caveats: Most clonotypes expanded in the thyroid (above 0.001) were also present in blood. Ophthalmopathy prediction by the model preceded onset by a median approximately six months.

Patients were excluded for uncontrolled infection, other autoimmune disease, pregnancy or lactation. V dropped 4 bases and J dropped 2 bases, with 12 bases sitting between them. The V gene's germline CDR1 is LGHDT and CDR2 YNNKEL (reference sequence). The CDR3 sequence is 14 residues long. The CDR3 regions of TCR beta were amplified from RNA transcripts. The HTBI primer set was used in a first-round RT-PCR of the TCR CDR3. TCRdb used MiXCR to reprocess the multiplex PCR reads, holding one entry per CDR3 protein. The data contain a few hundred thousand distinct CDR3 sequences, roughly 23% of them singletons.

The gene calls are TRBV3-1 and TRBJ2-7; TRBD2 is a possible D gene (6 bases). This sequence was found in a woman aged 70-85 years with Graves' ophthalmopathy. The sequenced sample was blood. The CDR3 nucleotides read TGTGCCAGCAGCCCCCGGCGCGGGGCCTACGAGCAGTACTTC. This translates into CASSPRRGAYEQYF.